A single sample is the source of the 28 T cell receptor beta chains below, sequenced in a study of breast tumors, draining lymph nodes, adjacent tissues (dated by TCRdb to about 2016). The method was multiplex PCR. Sequenced on an Illumina HiSeq 2000. TCRdb ran its own pipeline on the public reads, namely fastp trimming at Q25 and MiXCR clone calling, and kept in-frame beta chains. Entries are consolidated by CDR3 protein sequence, retaining the most common genes and DNA. In all, the sample holds about 200,000 distinct CDR3 sequences, and approximately 36% of those were seen once. Approximately 3.3% of the sample goes to the ten largest clones. Lymph node samples came from the axillary draining lymph nodes of breast cancer patients. Source material: axillary lymph node tissue. Source of these receptors: a female donor with breast cancer. Some clones in this sample may be carry-over from other donors' samples.

This clonotype was counted ten times or more. The chain couples TRBV19 to TRBJ1-3; D is uncertain. Germline values: CDR1 LNHDA, CDR2 SQIVND (reference sequence). The CDR3 extends over 18 amino acids. Trimming took off 7 bases at V and 0 bases at J, with 22 bases between the two ends. For the CDR3, the DNA is TGTGCCAGTAAGGAACTAGGGTCGCAATTTTCCTCTGGAAACACCATATATTTT. Translation gives CASKELGSQFSSGNTIYF.

The V call is TRBV20-1, the J call TRBJ2-6, with 16 bases that match TRBD2. The CDR3 extends over 18 amino acids. J gave up 4 bases and V 5 bases, and 8 bases lay outside the gene matches. The germline gives CDR1 DFQATT, CDR2 SNEGSKA (reference sequence). The chain's CDR3 is CSASGTSGGDVGANVLTF. In nucleotides, the CDR3 is TGCAGTGCTTCCGGGACTAGCGGGGGGGACGTGGGGGCCAACGTCCTGACTTTC.

This clonotype was observed a handful of times. Here the CDR3 reads CASSEKGGVLSNQPQHF. The CDR3, as DNA: TGTGCCAGCAGCGAAAAAGGGGGGGTACTTAGCAATCAGCCCCAGCATTTT. V usage is TRBV6-1 and J usage is TRBJ1-5; TRBD1 might be the D (6 bases). Trimming stripped 6 bases from V and 0 bases from J, with 18 bases between. The CDR3 is made up of 17 amino acids. Germline V gene sequence: CDR1 MNHNS, CDR2 SASEGT.

This clonotype has a single count. This sequence joins TRBV6-2 or TRBV6-3 and TRBJ1-1; D uncertain. Germline loops: CDR1 MNHEY, CDR2 SVGEGT. The CDR3 is 14 residues long. V dropped 5 bases and J dropped 0 bases, with 10 bases sitting between them. The CDR3 sequence: CASSPHLMNTEAFF. CDR3 sequence (DNA): TGTGCCAGCAGTCCACACCTTATGAACACTGAAGCTTTCTTT.

The chain links TRBV15 to TRBJ2-3; 8 bases agree with TRBD1. Germline assignment: CDR1 LNHNV and CDR2 YYDKDF (reference sequence). Trimming at V came to 2 bases and at J to 1 base, leaving 8 bases not matched to a gene. This CDR3 is 17 amino acids long. Here the CDR3 reads CATSRTDREKCTDTQYF. The CDR3 bases are TGTGCCACCAGCAGAACGGACAGGGAGAAGTGCACAGATACGCAGTATTTT.

This clonotype came up many times. V gene TRBV6-4 combines with J gene TRBJ2-1, with 10 bases aligning to TRBD1. V was pared by 2 bases and J by 4 bases, with 2 bases of the junction left unmatched. Germline V CDR1 and CDR2: MRHNA, SNTAGT. The CDR3 has 15 residues. The CDR3 DNA follows: TGTGCCAGCAGTGACCAGGGACAGGGGTACAATGAGCAGTTCTTC. This gives the protein CASSDQGQGYNEQFF.

In regard to this clonotype: A much larger clone lies one base from this, so it may be a read error. The chain has TRBV5-5 and TRBJ1-5; D gene unclear. With 0 bases removed from V and 1 base from J, the gap between germline ends came to 8 bases. Looked up from germline, CDR1 is SGHKS and CDR2 is YYEKEE (reference sequence). The CDR3 covers 15 residues. Here the CDR3 reads CASSLAWASNQPQHF. The DNA for the CDR3 is TGTGCCAGCAGCTTGGCCTGGGCGAGCAATCAGCCCCAGCATTTT. The full variable domain, in which reference TRBV5-5 and TRBJ1-5 provide the parts outside the CDR3, is DAGVTQSPTHLIKTRGQQVTLRCSPISGHKSVSWYQQVLGQGPQFIFQYYEKEERGRGNFPDRFSARQFPNYSSELNVNALLLGDSALYLCASSLAWASNQPQHFGDGTRLSIL.

J is TRBJ2-2 and V is TRBV2; tentative D call: TRBD1 (6 bases). Per the germline V gene, CDR1 is SNHLY and CDR2 is FYNNEI. Trimming removed 7 bases at V and 2 bases at J, with 11 bases between. The length of the CDR3 is 14 residues. CDR3 DNA: TGTGCCAGCAACCCAGGGGCCAACACCGGGGAGCTGTTTTTT. Protein product: CASNPGANTGELFF.

In the case of this clonotype: With a much larger clone just one base away, this may be a read error. CDR3 amino acids: CASSVGGTPGNEPFF. CDR3 in DNA: TGTGCCAGCAGCGTAGGTGGTACCCCTGGCAATGAGCCGTTCTTC. This chain joins TRBV9 and TRBJ2-1; D call uncertain. Per the germline V gene, CDR1 is SGDLS and CDR2 is YYNGEE. This CDR3 contains 15 residues.

The chain combines TRBV6-5 with TRBJ2-1; TRBD2 aligns across 11 bases. Looked up from germline, CDR1 is MNHEY and CDR2 is SVGAGI. The CDR3 consists of 15 residues. Trimming cost V 5 bases and J 5 bases; bases outside gene matches: 5. In DNA form, the CDR3 reads TGTGCCAGCAGTAAGGGACTAGCGGCTAACAATGAGCAGTTCTTC. Its translation: CASSKGLAANNEQFF.

The chain has TRBV19 and TRBJ1-2; possible D gene TRBD1, 5 bases. With 2 bases removed from V and 7 bases from J, the gap between germline ends came to 11 bases. Germline V gene data show CDR1 as LNHDA and CDR2 as SQIVND (reference sequence). The CDR3 sequence is 13 residues long. The CDR3 loop is CASSIRGEVGYTF. Written as DNA, the CDR3 is TGTGCCAGTAGTATAAGAGGGGAGGTTGGCTACACCTTC.

In this sample, this clonotype turned up many times. The rearrangement joins TRBV20-1 to TRBJ2-3, with 7 positions matching TRBD2. CDR1 and CDR2 (germline): DFQATT, SNEGSKA (reference sequence). This CDR3 has 16 residues. V lost 1 base and J lost 2; bases outside the gene matches: 9. CDR3 sequence (DNA): TGCAGTGCTAGAGTGTCTTCGGCGGGGGTCACAGATACGCAGTATTTT. It specifies CSARVSSAGVTDTQYF.

Many counts were recorded for this clonotype. This chain joins TRBV19 and TRBJ1-6; 8 nucleotides match TRBD1. The CDR3 runs to 14 residues. Germline loops: CDR1 LNHDA, CDR2 SQIVND (reference sequence). The trim removed 5 bases at V and 9 bases at J, leaving 6 bases unmatched. The CDR3 DNA is TGTGCCAGTAGTCCTCGGACAGGGACTTCACCCCTCCACTTT. It codes for CASSPRTGTSPLHF.

In regard to this clonotype: Possible read error: a much larger clone is one base away. V usage is TRBV20-1 and J usage is TRBJ2-3, with D unclear. From germline, CDR1 is DFQATT and CDR2 SNEGSKA (reference sequence). V was shortened by 4 bases and J by 1 base, with 6 bases between the two germline ends. CDR3 length: 12 amino acids. The DNA for the CDR3 is TGCAGTGCTATAACAGGCACAGATACGCAGTATTTT. This encodes CSAITGTDTQYF.

This clonotype was counted many times. The rearrangement links TRBV4-1 to TRBJ1-4; no reliable D call. Looked up from germline, CDR1 is MGHRA and CDR2 is YSYEKL. V gave up 5 bases and J gave up 4 bases, with 14 bases separating them. The CDR3 is 15 residues long. CDR3 protein: CASSSIGPRNEKLFF. The CDR3 DNA follows: TGCGCCAGCAGCTCAATCGGACCGCGTAATGAAAAACTGTTTTTT.

This clonotype appeared many times. The conserved final phenylalanine or tryptophan is absent from the CDR3, which likely points to a read error. The DNA is left out, because the CDR3 cannot be placed on it with certainty; the CDR3 is given as TCRdb lists it. V gene TRBV7-9 combines with J gene TRBJ2-3; TRBD2 is the table's D call and was not checked against the DNA. Ends included, the CDR3 has 11 residues. The germline CDR1 and CDR2 sequences are SEHNR and FQNEAQ (reference sequence). The CDR3 spells CASSLFEGPRI.

CDR3: CSVEGGTDYGYTF. DNA of the CDR3: TGCAGCGTTGAAGGGGGGACGGATTATGGCTACACCTTC. The genes are TRBV29-1 and TRBJ1-2; perhaps TRBD1 as D (5 bases). CDR1 is SQVTM and CDR2 is ANQGSEA in the germline V gene. The CDR3 is 13 residues long. V was clipped by 1 base and J by 5 bases, with 11 bases between them.

This clonotype was detected many times. The rearrangement links TRBV24-1 to TRBJ2-1; 14 nucleotides match TRBD2. The CDR3 runs to 17 residues. With V trimmed by 4 bases and J by 3 bases, 4 bases remained unmatched. In germline, CDR1 is KGHDR, CDR2 SFDVKD. CDR3 DNA sequence: TGTGCCACCAGTGACCCCGGGACTAGCGGGAGCTACAATGAGCAGTTCTTC. Its protein is CATSDPGTSGSYNEQFF.

This clonotype was counted ten times or more. J is TRBJ2-1 and V is TRBV9, with 8 bases lining up with TRBD2. Germline-derived CDR1 and CDR2 are SGDLS and YYNGEE. V was pared by 1 base and J by 4 bases, with 4 bases of the junction left unmatched. This CDR3 has 15 residues. The DNA of the CDR3 is TGTGCCAGCAGCGTATTTAGCGGGACATACAATGAGCAGTTCTTC. Protein product: CASSVFSGTYNEQFF.

This chain uses TRBV6-4 with TRBJ2-1; TRBD1 matches at 7 bases. Germline CDR1 MRHNA, CDR2 SNTAGT. V shed 5 bases and J 12 bases; nucleotides not matched to a gene: 10. The length of the CDR3 is 13 residues. The CDR3 loop reads CASSPSRGTGQFF. DNA of the CDR3: TGTGCCAGCAGTCCTTCCAGGGGGACCGGGCAGTTCTTC.

The chain has TRBV7-8 and TRBJ2-5; TRBD2 agrees at 8 bases. J lost 4 bases, V lost 5 bases, and 27 bases had no gene match. The CDR3 covers 21 residues. The V gene's germline CDR1 is SGHVS and CDR2 FQNEAQ. The CDR3 loop reads CASSTPSGPGGNERETETQYF. The CDR3, as DNA: TGTGCCAGCAGCACACCCTCCGGGCCCGGGGGGAACGAGCGGGAGACAGAGACCCAGTACTTC.

This clonotype has just a few counts. This chain uses TRBV12-1 with TRBJ2-7; the listed D gene, TRBD1, was not tested against the DNA. TRBV12-1 is marked as a pseudogene. CDR3 size: 15 residues. CDR3 coding DNA: TGTGCCAGCAGGTCCTCAGGGCTATACTCCTACGAGCAGTACTTC. It specifies CASRSSGLYSYEQYF.

Of note for this clonotype: One junction end disagrees with the germline gene, perhaps due to a read error. DNA for the CDR3: TGCAGTGCTGGGGAGGGGGCCTGTGTCTTC. Amino acid sequence: CSAGEGACVF. V and J are TRBV20-1 and TRBJ2-5; tentatively, D is TRBD1 or TRBD2 (7 bases each). Germline V gives CDR1 DFQATT, CDR2 SNEGSKA (reference sequence). The CDR3 has 10 amino acids.

At least ten counts were recorded for this clonotype. The chain uses TRBV19 and TRBJ2-3, with D uncertain. Germline V CDR1 and CDR2: LNHDA, SQIVND (reference sequence). This CDR3 contains 14 residues. Trimming cost V 0 bases and J 8 bases, with 12 bases left between them. In nucleotides, the CDR3 is TGTGCCAGTAGTATAGACCTTGTACCGGGTACGCAGTATTTT. Protein product: CASSIDLVPGTQYF.

In this sample, this clonotype turned up many times. This chain links TRBV2 with TRBJ1-2; D perhaps matches TRBD1 (5 bases). The CDR3 consists of 13 residues. Germline CDR1 SNHLY, CDR2 FYNNEI. Trimming pared 6 bases from V and 8 bases from J, leaving 16 bases between. The CDR3 here is CASSLNPGRGYTF. The CDR3 DNA reads as TGTGCCAGCAGCCTCAATCCGGGACGGGGCTACACCTTC.

CDR3 in amino acids: CARDRAGGGPPYNEQFF. CDR3 nucleotide sequence: TGTGCCAGAGATCGGGCGGGCGGGGGCCCTCCCTACAATGAGCAGTTCTTC. The chain joins TRBV25-1 to TRBJ2-1; D possibly corresponds to TRBD2 (7 bases). CDR1 and CDR2 from the germline V gene are MGHDK and SYGVNS. Between the trimmed V and J ends, which lost 9 bases and 2 bases, there was a span of 23 bases. The CDR3 sequence is 17 residues long.

This clonotype was detected only once. The conserved phenylalanine or tryptophan is not found at the CDR3 terminus, so this likely reflects a read error. The V and J genes are TRBV6-5 and TRBJ2-7; 7 bases are a match to TRBD1. In germline, CDR1 is MNHEY, CDR2 SVGAGI. V shed 0 bases, J shed 2 bases, and the junction held 7 bases outside the gene matches. CDR3 length equals 16 residues. DNA of the CDR3: TGTGCCAGCAGTTACTCGATCGGACAGGCCACCTACGAGCAGTACCTC. It is translated as CASSYSIGQATYEQYL.

Ten or more counts support this clonotype. The chain carries TRBV7-3 and TRBJ2-5; 10 bases agree with TRBD2. From germline, CDR1 is SGHTA and CDR2 FQGTGA. The CDR3 loop spans 15 amino acids. V shed 5 bases, J shed 5 bases, and the junction held 8 bases outside the gene matches. This chain's CDR3 is CASSPSGGGGETQYF. The CDR3 DNA reads as TGTGCCAGCAGCCCTAGCGGGGGAGGTGGGGAGACCCAGTACTTC. The full variable domain, its missing parts supplied by reference TRBV7-3 and TRBJ2-5, is GAGVSQTPSNKVTEKGKYVELRCDPISGHTALYWYRQSLGQGPEFLIYFQGTGAADDSGLPNDRFFAVRPEGSVSTLKIQRTERGDSAVYLCASSPSGGGGETQYFGPGTRLLVL.